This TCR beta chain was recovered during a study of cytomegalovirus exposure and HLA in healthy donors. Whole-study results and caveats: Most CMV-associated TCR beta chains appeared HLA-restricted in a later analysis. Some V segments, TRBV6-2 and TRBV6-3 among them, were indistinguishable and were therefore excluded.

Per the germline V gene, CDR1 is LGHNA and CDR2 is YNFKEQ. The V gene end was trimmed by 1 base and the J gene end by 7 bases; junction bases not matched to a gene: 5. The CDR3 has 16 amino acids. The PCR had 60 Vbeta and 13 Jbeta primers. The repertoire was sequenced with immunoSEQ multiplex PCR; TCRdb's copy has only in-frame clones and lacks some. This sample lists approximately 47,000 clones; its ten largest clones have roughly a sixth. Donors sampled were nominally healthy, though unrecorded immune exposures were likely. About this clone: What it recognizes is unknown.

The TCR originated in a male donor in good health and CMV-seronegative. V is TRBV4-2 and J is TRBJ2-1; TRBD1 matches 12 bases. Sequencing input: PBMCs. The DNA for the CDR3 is TGTGCCAGCAGCCAAGGGGGACAGGGGGCTGAAAATGAGCAGTTCTTC. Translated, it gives CASSQGGQGAENEQFF.